This entry is about one TCR beta chain. Its antigen is unidentified. This sample is drawn from a study of T cell responses to AZD1222 COVID-19 vaccine. The V end was cut by 3 bases, the J end by 7 bases, with 9 bases between. The CDR3 totals 12 residues. Broader study findings: In the spike-specific TCR repertoire, nearly half reportedly target unmutated variant regions.

Assay used: immunoSEQ multiplex PCR; TCRdb lists only in-frame clones, some missing. This table holds about 93,000 clones, around nine tenths found once. This chain links TRBV12-3 or TRBV12-4 with TRBJ1-2; D is unclear. The material sequenced was peripheral blood, taken on day 0 of MenACWY control vaccination. The clonotype was recovered from an adult in good health. CDR3: CASSFSGAGYTF. The CDR3 DNA is TGTGCCAGCAGTTTCTCGGGAGCTGGCTACACCTTC.